Each of the 10 T cell receptor beta chains below was sequenced from the same sample in a study of blood T cell repertoires in COVID-19. TCRdb's copy holds only in-frame clones and misses some; the assay was immunoSEQ multiplex PCR. The table has around 100,000 clones, around 85% seen once; the top ten hold approximately 5.1%. Source material: peripheral blood. These receptors all stem from a woman aged 60-75 years with COVID-19, enrolled during active disease.

This clone showed up just a few times. The chain joins TRBV6-5 to TRBJ1-5, with TRBD1 as a possible D gene (6 bases). This CDR3 has 14 residues. Germline loops: CDR1 MNHEY, CDR2 SVGAGI. V was trimmed by 6 bases and J by 2 bases, leaving 11 bases between them. The CDR3 coding sequence is TGTGCCAGCAGCCAGGACAGCGGCAATCAGCCCCAGCATTTT. Its translation: CASSQDSGNQPQHF.

The chain links TRBV7-8 to TRBJ1-2, with 9 positions matching TRBD1. Germline assignment: CDR1 SGHVS and CDR2 FQNEAQ. The CDR3 is 13 amino acids. The V segment lost 3 bases and the J segment 4 bases; nucleotides outside the gene matches: 0. The CDR3 sequence: CASSLDRGYGYTF. The CDR3 region has the DNA TGTGCCAGCAGCTTGGACAGGGGCTATGGCTACACCTTC.

The chain links TRBV5-5 to TRBJ2-2; D is perhaps TRBD1 (5 bases). There are 15 residues in the CDR3. Germline lookup yields CDR1 SGHKS and CDR2 YYEKEE (reference sequence). V lost 0 bases and J lost 6, with 12 bases in between. DNA for the CDR3: TGTGCCAGCAGCTTGGGGGGCGCGTTGGCCGGGGAGCTGTTTTTT. This encodes CASSLGGALAGELFF.

The chain links TRBV3-1 (or the pseudogene TRBV3-2) to TRBJ1-2; D is uncertain. Looked up from germline, CDR1 is LGHDT and CDR2 is YNNKEL (reference sequence). With 1 base removed from V and 0 bases from J, the gap between germline ends came to 9 bases. The CDR3 loop spans 15 amino acids. CDR3 residues: CASSQGPGTNYGYTF. In DNA, the CDR3 is TGTGCCAGCAGCCAAGGCCCCGGGACTAACTATGGCTACACCTTC.

This clone has just a few counts. This chain joins TRBV7-9 and TRBJ1-2, with 9 bases aligning to TRBD1. The CDR3 runs to 12 residues. Germline loops: CDR1 SEHNR, CDR2 FQNEAQ (reference sequence). Trimming cost V 5 bases and J 8 bases; bases outside gene matches: 3. CDR3 bases: TGTGCCAGCAGCGGACAGGGGCGCGGCTACACCTTC. Amino acids: CASSGQGRGYTF. Combining the CDR3 with reference TRBV7-9 and TRBJ1-2 gives the whole variable domain DTGVSQNPRHKITKRGQNVTFRCDPISEHNRLYWYRQTLGQGPEFLTYFQNEAQLEKSRLLSDRFSAERPKGSFSTLEIQRTEQGDSAMYLCASSGQGRGYTFGSGTRLTVV.

The V and J genes are TRBV5-1 and TRBJ2-3, with 10 bases that match TRBD2. Germline CDR1 reads SGHRS; CDR2 reads YFSETQ. V was clipped by 4 bases and J by 4 bases; unmatched bases: 6. The CDR3 spans 15 residues. The CDR3 DNA reads TGCGCCAGCAGCGGCGGGACTAGCGCTGCAGATACGCAGTATTTT. It translates to CASSGGTSAADTQYF.

The V call is TRBV24-1, the J call TRBJ1-2; 9 bases are shared with TRBD1. Germline CDR1 KGHDR, CDR2 SFDVKD. After removal of 9 bases from V and 4 bases from J, the junction contained 2 bases not matched to a gene. The CDR3 covers 12 residues. The CDR3 nucleotides read TGTGCCACCGCGGACAGGGGCTATGGCTACACCTTC. Its translation: CATADRGYGYTF.

The V gene is TRBV5-5, the J gene TRBJ1-1; D not certain. Germline-derived CDR1 and CDR2 are SGHKS and YYEKEE (reference sequence). V lost 0 bases and J lost 6, with 18 bases in between. The CDR3 length is 16 residues. CDR3 in DNA: TGTGCCAGCAGCTTGGCCGGCGGTACTAAGGTATCTGAAGCTTTCTTT. It is translated as CASSLAGGTKVSEAFF.

V is TRBV14 and J is TRBJ2-7; 10 bases are shared with TRBD1. V lost 2 bases and J lost 5; bases outside the gene matches: 21. The CDR3 consists of 20 residues. Germline values: CDR1 SGHDN, CDR2 FVKESK. CDR3 protein: CASSQYRWDRGGPIVHEQYF. The CDR3 DNA follows: TGTGCCAGCAGCCAATATAGGTGGGACAGGGGCGGACCCATCGTCCACGAGCAGTACTTC.

Remarks on this clone: The junction differs from germline at one of its ends, possibly a read error. Other DNA sequences in the sample encode the same CDR3. The chain has TRBV7-9 and TRBJ2-7, with a tentative D call TRBD1 (5 bases). The CDR3 runs to 13 residues. Germline CDR1 and CDR2: SEHNR and FQNEAQ (reference sequence). The DNA for the CDR3 is TGTGCCAGCAGCCCCCGACAGTCCTACGAGCAATACTTC. Protein: CASSPRQSYEQYF.